The 3 T cell receptor beta chains presented below share a single source sample, sequenced in a study of technical replicates of blood from a few donors (dated by TCRdb to about 2017). The library came from the immunoSEQ multiplex PCR assay. As stored in TCRdb, this immuneACCESS dataset retains in-frame rearrangements with V and J assigned. A fraction of the clones does not appear; measured against another copy, unresolved V genes explain less than half of the discrepancy, and the remainder lacks a known reason. For this sample there are fewer than 100,000 clones; 95% to 98% appear just once. The ten largest clones take up 0.18% of the sample. The sequencing input was T cells isolated from PBMCs. Receptor source: a human donor in good health.

The rearrangement links TRBV28 to TRBJ2-7; 10 bases are a match to TRBD1. Per the germline V gene, CDR1 is MDHEN and CDR2 is SYDVKM. The CDR3 length is 14 residues. J was trimmed by 2 bases and V by 4 bases; bases with no gene match: 2. The CDR3 reads CASSSGQGAYEQYF. CDR3 coding DNA: TGTGCCAGCAGTTCCGGACAGGGGGCCTACGAGCAGTACTTC.

This clone was counted once. The V and J genes are TRBV9 and TRBJ1-2; a possible D gene is TRBD1 (6 bases). Trimming left V 3 bases short and J 1 base short, with 10 bases between. From germline, CDR1 is SGDLS and CDR2 YYNGEE. The CDR3 is made up of 14 amino acids. The CDR3: CASSAGQINYGYTF. DNA of the CDR3: TGTGCCAGCAGCGCCGGACAGATTAACTATGGCTACACCTTC. Together with reference TRBV9 and TRBJ1-2, the CDR3 gives the full variable domain: DSGVTQTPKHLITATGQRVTLRCSPRSGDLSVYWYQQSLDQGLQFLIQYYNGEERAKGNILERFSAQQFPDLHSELNLSSLELGDSALYFCASSAGQINYGYTFGSGTRLTVV.

The chain links TRBV2 to TRBJ2-1, with 7 nucleotides matching TRBD2. This CDR3 comprises 15 residues. The J segment lost 2 bases and the V segment lost 6 bases, leaving 7 bases of the junction unmatched. CDR1 SNHLY and CDR2 FYNNEI come from the germline V gene. CDR3 nucleotides: TGTGCCAGCAGCAAGGGACTAAACCCCTACAATGAGCAGTTCTTC. Translation: CASSKGLNPYNEQFF.